Included here is one TCR beta chain sequence, with context. Antigen: not known. The junction departs from the called germline gene at one end, perhaps through a read error. The PCR made use of 60 Vbeta and 13 Jbeta primers. Generated by immunoSEQ multiplex PCR, the TCRdb table keeps only in-frame clones and is missing some. The profile covers over 100,000 clones, with more than 60% appearing a single time and around 2.1% taken by the ten largest. Germline V gene lookup returns CDR1 SGHTA and CDR2 FQGTGA. This CDR3 contains 15 residues. The sample comes from a study of cytomegalovirus exposure and HLA in healthy donors. General study points: An analysis done earlier found most TCR beta V segments productive about 87% or about 30% of the time.

This sequence was found in a woman aged 40 to 55 in good health and CMV-seropositive. V gene TRBV7-3 combines with J gene TRBJ2-1; 7 bases match TRBD1. The sequenced sample consisted of PBMCs. The CDR3 DNA reads as TGTGCCAGCAGCCCACAGTGGGACAGTTTAAATGCGCAGTTCTTC. Its translation is CASSPQWDSLNAQFF.